Listed below are T cell receptor beta chains from one sample, sequenced in a study of long-term antiretroviral therapy in people with HIV. Measured with immunoSEQ multiplex PCR; TCRdb has only the in-frame clones, and not every one. The table includes some 27,000 clones, about 84% detected once. The specimen comprised unsorted PBMCs, sampled 4.8 to 5 years after starting antiretroviral therapy. The receptors shown here come from a man between 40 and 49 years old with HIV. Both conserved end residues are part of each CDR3. A D gene is named only where the DNA matches it firmly. The listing skips clone size in some rows; elsewhere it reads once, few, many or a size class.

>-|TRBV5-6|TRBJ2-5|-
TGTGCCAGCAGCTTGCCGAGCGGAGCCATCAAAGAGACCCAGTACTTC
CASSLPSGAIKETQYF
>-|TRBV7-8|TRBJ2-2|-
TGTGCCAGCAGCTTCGATGGTACCGGGGAGCTGTTTTTT
CASSFDGTGELFF
>-|TRBV9|TRBJ1-4|-
TGTGCCAGCAGTCCCGGAGGGCCTAATGAAAAACTGTTTTTT
CASSPGGPNEKLFF
>-|TRBV30|TRBJ1-3|-
TGTGCCTGGAGTCCTTTTAGCTCTGGAAACACCATATATTTT
CAWSPFSSGNTIYF
>-|TRBV27|TRBJ2-1|-
TGTGCCAGCAGTTTCGGGGGGCGCAATGAGCAGTTCTTC
CASSFGGRNEQFF
>TRBD2|TRBV11-2|TRBJ2-3|once
TGTGCCAGCAGCCCAAATCTAGCGGGGCTGACAGATACGCAGTATTTT
CASSPNLAGLTDTQYF
>TRBD1|TRBV10-3|TRBJ2-1|-
TGTGCCATCAGTGAGCCCCTCAGGGGGTCGGGATCTCTCTCCTACAATGAGCAGTTCTTC
CAISEPLRGSGSLSYNEQFF
>TRBD2|TRBV4-3|TRBJ2-2|-
TGCGCCAGCAGCCAAGATCCAGCGGGAGATTATGCCGGGGAGCTGTTTTTT
CASSQDPAGDYAGELFF
>-|TRBV6-1|TRBJ1-1|-
TGTGCCAGCAGTGACAGGGCTGTGAACACTGAAGCTTTCTTT
CASSDRAVNTEAFF
>TRBD2|TRBV7-9|TRBJ2-1|once
TGTGCCAGCAGCTTATCCGTCAATAGCGGGTTATCGGAGCAGTTCTTC
CASSLSVNSGLSEQFF
>-|TRBV6-5|TRBJ2-2|few
TGTGCCAGCCGGGAGTCGGGCACCGGGGAGCTGTTTTTT
CASRESGTGELFF
>TRBD2|TRBV25-1|TRBJ2-2|-
TGTGCCAGCAGATCTAGCGGGGGAACCGGGGAGCTGTTTTTT
CASRSSGGTGELFF
>TRBD1|TRBV5-1|TRBJ2-7|-
TGCGCCAGCAGCCAACTGTCCGGGACAGGGGCCGAGCAGTACTTC
CASSQLSGTGAEQYF
>-|TRBV6-5|TRBJ2-7|few
TGTGCGGCAGGGCGGCCCTACGAGCAGTACTTC
CAAGRPYEQYF
>-|TRBV7-2|TRBJ2-3|-
TGTGCCAGCAGCCCAGTTCGAAGGGCTACAGATACGCAGTATTTT
CASSPVRRATDTQYF
>-|TRBV10-3|TRBJ2-7|-
TGTGCCATCAGTGCCATGACAGAACGCTACGAGCAGTACTTC
CAISAMTERYEQYF
>-|TRBV6-4|TRBJ2-2|-
TGTGCCAGCAGAGACAGGAGAGGCACCGGGGAGCTGTTTTTT
CASRDRRGTGELFF
>TRBD2|TRBV10-2|TRBJ2-1|-
TGCGCCAGCGTAGCGGGAGGGCCATACAATGAGCAGTTCTTC
CASVAGGPYNEQFF
>-|TRBV19|TRBJ2-1|-
TGTGCCAGTAGTATGTGGGGTTTGACAGGAGTTGACAATGAGCAGTTCTTC
CASSMWGLTGVDNEQFF
>-|TRBV5-4|TRBJ2-1|-
TGTGCCAGCAGTACGGACACCTACAATGAGCAGTTCTTC
CASSTDTYNEQFF
>TRBD2|TRBV7-2|TRBJ2-7|-
TGTGCCAGCAGCTTAGCTATTCTAGCGGGGGGCTCCTACGAGCAGTACTTC
CASSLAILAGGSYEQYF
>TRBD2|TRBV5-1|TRBJ2-3|-
TGCGCCAGCAGCAAACTAGGGACTAGCGGGGCCGGCACAGATACGCAGTATTTT
CASSKLGTSGAGTDTQYF
>-|TRBV6-6|TRBJ1-4|-
TGTGCCAGCACCAGATCGGGGGGTGTAAATGAAAAACTGTTTTTT
CASTRSGGVNEKLFF
>-|TRBV19|TRBJ1-5|-
TGTGCCAGTAGTATAGATCTGGGCAGTCACCAGCATTTT
CASSIDLGSHQHF
>TRBD2|TRBV2|TRBJ2-7|-
TGTGCCAGCAGGGGACTAGCGGGAGCGGGCTACGAGCAGTACTTC
CASRGLAGAGYEQYF
>-|TRBV7-3|TRBJ2-3|-
TGTGCCAGCAGCTTAACTGGGGATACGCAGTATTTT
CASSLTGDTQYF